Following are 28 T cell receptor beta chains from one sample sequenced in a study of early T cells in non-severe SARS-CoV-2 infection. TCRdb reprocessed the 5' RACE reads with MiXCR, giving one entry per CDR3 protein. The data hold 76,000 or so distinct CDR3 sequences, with 11% observed a single time. The sequencing sample was made of whole blood. The receptors here all came from an adult who was a healthcare worker with PCR-confirmed SARS-CoV-2 infection or an uninfected control (not recorded which).

This clonotype turned up a few times. The chain combines TRBV9 with TRBJ1-3, with 7 bases matching TRBD1. V was clipped by 3 bases and J by 0 bases; unmatched bases: 9. In germline, CDR1 is SGDLS, CDR2 YYNGEE. The CDR3 contains 17 residues. The CDR3 protein is CASSARTGAASGNTIYF. In DNA, the CDR3 is TGTGCCAGCAGCGCCAGGACAGGTGCCGCCTCTGGAAACACCATATATTTT.

This clonotype was seen more than once but under ten times. V usage is TRBV7-2 and J usage is TRBJ1-1; 7 nucleotides line up with TRBD1. Germline V lookup: CDR1 SGHTA, CDR2 FQGNSA. The CDR3 runs 16 residues. Trimming cost V 3 bases and J 1 base; bases outside gene matches: 8. This CDR3 reads CASSFTADRANTEAFF. CDR3 sequence (DNA): TGTGCCAGCAGCTTTACCGCCGACAGGGCGAACACTGAAGCTTTCTTT.

This clonotype was detected a few times. The chain carries TRBV11-3 and TRBJ2-1; TRBD2 agrees at 10 bases. CDR3 length equals 16 residues. Germline-derived CDR1 and CDR2 are SGHNT and YENEEA. Trimming cost V 5 bases and J 5 bases; bases outside gene matches: 9. For the CDR3, the DNA is TGTGCCAGCAGCCCCCCGGCTAGCGGGGGCAACAATGAGCAGTTCTTC. Translated, it gives CASSPPASGGNNEQFF.

The chain couples TRBV13 to TRBJ1-3; TRBD1 matches at 7 bases. This CDR3 spans 17 amino acids. Germline CDR1 is PRHDT and CDR2 is FYEKMQ (reference sequence). After removal of 3 bases from V and 1 base from J, the junction contained 9 bases not matched to a gene. Written as DNA, the CDR3 is TGTGCCAGCAGCTTCAGAACAGGGGCCATTTCTGGAAACACCATATATTTT. It translates to CASSFRTGAISGNTIYF.

The rearrangement uses TRBV6-4 and TRBJ2-1; a weak D match, TRBD2 (5 bases). Trimming shortened V by 6 bases and J by 3 bases, and 9 bases separated the two germline ends. This CDR3 has 13 amino acids. CDR1 is MRHNA and CDR2 is SNTAGT in the germline V gene. CDR3 sequence: CASSPGGYNEQFF. CDR3 coding DNA: TGTGCCAGCAGCCCTGGAGGCTACAATGAGCAGTTCTTC.

This clonotype was observed a few times. The genes are TRBV9 and TRBJ2-6; unclear D gene. The CDR3 is 16 residues long. Germline CDR1 and CDR2: SGDLS and YYNGEE. V was cut by 0 bases and J by 0 bases, with 7 bases left in between. The CDR3 region is CASSVGRPSGANVLTF. CDR3 DNA sequence: TGTGCCAGCAGCGTAGGACGTCCCTCTGGGGCCAACGTCCTGACTTTC.

This clonotype came up many times. The chain carries TRBV7-2 and TRBJ2-6; no definite D call. CDR1 and CDR2 (germline): SGHTA, FQGNSA. The CDR3 is 15 amino acids. The germline V and J ends were trimmed by 2 bases and 0 bases, with 5 bases remaining between them. The CDR3 region has the DNA TGTGCCAGCAGCTTAAGGAGCTCTGGGGCCAACGTCCTGACTTTC. Encoded protein: CASSLRSSGANVLTF.

This sequence joins TRBV13 and TRBJ2-2, with 9 bases fitting TRBD1. V dropped 5 bases and J dropped 6; count of bases not matched to a gene: 4. CDR1 is PRHDT and CDR2 is FYEKMQ in the germline V gene (reference sequence). This CDR3 comprises 14 residues. Here the CDR3 reads CASSRTGAAGELFF. The CDR3 coding sequence is TGTGCCAGCAGCCGGACAGGGGCCGCCGGGGAGCTGTTTTTT.

This clonotype was counted a few times. The chain uses TRBV18 and TRBJ2-3; D is perhaps TRBD2 (6 bases). This CDR3 contains 14 residues. Germline V gives CDR1 KGHSH, CDR2 LQKENI. Deletions cut 3 bases from V and 11 bases from J, with 18 bases between. CDR3 coding DNA: TGTGCCAGCTCACCCCCAGGGAGGCCTACCGAGCAGTATTTT. The encoded protein is CASSPPGRPTEQYF.

In this sample, this clonotype turned up many times. V gene TRBV20-1 combines with J gene TRBJ2-7; D might be TRBD1 or TRBD2, each matching 6 bases. Trimming removed 3 bases at V and 3 bases at J, with 18 bases between. The CDR3 totals 15 residues. CDR1 and CDR2 (germline): DFQATT, SNEGSKA (reference sequence). This CDR3 is CSARGAGSSNYEQYF. CDR3 sequence (DNA): TGCAGTGCTAGGGGGGCGGGGTCTTCAAACTACGAGCAGTACTTC.

This clonotype was picked up many times. The chain combines TRBV7-9 with TRBJ1-1; D not resolved. CDR1 is SEHNR, CDR2 FQNEAQ, per germline (reference sequence). V shed 5 bases and J shed 6 bases, with 13 bases lying between them. The CDR3 consists of 13 residues. In DNA, the CDR3 is TGTGCCAGCAGCCCGAGCGGTTTCGCTGAAGCTTTCTTT. It yields the protein CASSPSGFAEAFF.

The chain combines TRBV7-2 with TRBJ2-7; possibly TRBD2 for D (5 bases). The V gene lost 10 bases and the J gene lost 2 bases, with 15 bases spanning the gap. Germline V lookup: CDR1 SGHTA, CDR2 FQGNSA. This CDR3 region has 13 residues. CDR3 DNA sequence: TGTGCCACCACGGAGGTCCCACCCTACGAGCAGTACTTC. It yields the protein CATTEVPPYEQYF.

The chain links TRBV29-1 to TRBJ1-2, with D possibly being TRBD1 (5 bases). This CDR3 spans 14 amino acids. The germline gives CDR1 SQVTM, CDR2 ANQGSEA. The V end lost 0 bases, the J end lost 6 bases, and 14 bases lay between the germline ends. CDR3 DNA: TGCAGCGTTGAAGATAGCGGCAGGGTAAATGGCTACACCTTC. This translates into CSVEDSGRVNGYTF.

The table lists this clonotype with a few counts. The rearrangement uses TRBV5-1 and TRBJ1-2, with a tentative D call TRBD1 (5 bases). The V gene lost 4 bases and the J gene lost 7 bases, with 11 bases spanning the gap. Germline V CDR1 and CDR2: SGHRS, YFSETQ. This CDR3 has 12 residues. Here the CDR3 reads CASSQEQVGYTF. The CDR3 DNA is TGCGCCAGCAGCCAAGAACAGGTTGGCTACACCTTC.

This clonotype was recorded a few times. This chain connects TRBV12-3 or TRBV12-4 to TRBJ2-7; no firm D call. V was cut by 9 bases and J by 0 bases, with 18 bases left in between. CDR3 length: 15 residues. CDR3: CARPLRTDLSYEQYF. CDR3 DNA: TGTGCCAGACCCCTACGGACGGACCTCTCCTACGAGCAGTACTTC.

In its sample, this clonotype was seen a few times. V gene TRBV5-1 combines with J gene TRBJ2-7; the D call may be TRBD1 or TRBD2 (5 bases each). Between the trimmed V and J ends, which lost 1 base and 7 bases, there was a span of 15 bases. CDR3 length: 14 amino acids. Germline loops: CDR1 SGHRS, CDR2 YFSETQ. CDR3 region: CASSLNGNEGEQYF. DNA of the CDR3: TGCGCCAGCAGCTTGAATGGCAACGAGGGGGAGCAGTACTTC.

This clonotype was detected many times. The chain carries TRBV5-5 and TRBJ1-5, with a tentative D call TRBD1 (6 bases). Trimming took 7 bases from V and 7 from J, leaving 15 bases between them. The CDR3 loop spans 13 amino acids. Germline values: CDR1 SGHKS, CDR2 YYEKEE (reference sequence). This CDR3 reads CASFRQAGQPQHF. The CDR3 DNA is TGTGCCAGCTTCCGACAGGCGGGGCAGCCCCAGCATTTT.

In this sample, this clonotype turned up many times. Germline is not matched at one junction end, which may reflect a read error. The chain couples TRBV9 to TRBJ1-5; the D gene is possibly TRBD1 (5 bases). The CDR3 extends over 14 amino acids. Germline CDR1 is SGDLS and CDR2 is YYNGEE. The CDR3 DNA follows: TGTGCCAGCAGTACGGGACGGATGAATCAACCCCAGCATTTT. It yields the protein CASSTGRMNQPQHF.

The V gene is TRBV11-2, the J gene TRBJ2-1; the match to TRBD2 covers 8 bases. The CDR3 sequence is 17 residues long. Germline CDR1 and CDR2: SGHAT and FQNNGV. V lost 0 bases, J lost 11 bases, and 15 bases stayed unmatched. Written as DNA, the CDR3 is TGTGCCAGCAGCTTAGAGGCGGCGGGGGGCCGTGTAGGACAGCAGTTCTTC. Protein sequence: CASSLEAAGGRVGQQFF.

The V and J genes are TRBV7-8 and TRBJ1-5; possibly TRBD1 for D (5 bases). This CDR3 region has 15 residues. Trimming took off 7 bases at V and 2 bases at J, with 15 bases between the two ends. Germline CDR1 SGHVS, CDR2 FQNEAQ. Here the CDR3 DNA reads TGTGCCAGCACCTGGGGCTGGGAAGGCAATCAGCCCCAGCATTTT. It is translated as CASTWGWEGNQPQHF.

The V gene is TRBV9, the J gene TRBJ1-1; TRBD1 is a possible D gene (5 bases). This CDR3 contains 13 residues. Germline V gives CDR1 SGDLS, CDR2 YYNGEE. Trimming left V 1 base short and J 4 bases short, with 8 bases between. CDR3 sequence reads: CASSVPGSTEAFF. The DNA of the CDR3 is TGTGCCAGCAGCGTACCAGGGTCCACTGAAGCTTTCTTT.

This clonotype turned up a few times. This chain uses TRBV7-9 with TRBJ1-5, with D uncertain. There are 14 residues in the CDR3. The germline V and J ends were trimmed by 0 bases and 2 bases, with 5 bases remaining between them. Looked up from germline, CDR1 is SEHNR and CDR2 is FQNEAQ (reference sequence). The CDR3 reads CASSLASGNQPQHF. CDR3 nucleotide sequence: TGTGCCAGCAGCTTAGCGTCAGGCAATCAGCCCCAGCATTTT.

This clonotype was detected only a few times. The rearrangement joins TRBV2 to TRBJ1-5, with D unclear. The CDR3 is made up of 15 amino acids. Trimming removed 1 base from V and 2 bases from J, with 9 bases in between. Germline loops: CDR1 SNHLY, CDR2 FYNNEI. The CDR3 reads CASSEVPSGNQPQHF. The CDR3 bases are TGTGCCAGCAGTGAAGTCCCGAGTGGCAATCAGCCCCAGCATTTT.

In its sample, this clonotype was seen a few times. The junction departs from germline at one end; a sequencing error may be responsible. The chain couples TRBV6-5 to TRBJ1-1; D is ambiguous. CDR1 is MNHEY, CDR2 SVGAGI, per germline. CDR3 size: 13 residues. In DNA, the CDR3 is TGTGCCAGCAGTTACGGGTCGACGGCAACCACGGTCTTT. This encodes CASSYGSTATTVF.

This clonotype turned up a few times. The chain joins TRBV7-9 to TRBJ1-1, with D unclear. This CDR3 comprises 12 residues. The germline V and J ends were trimmed by 2 bases and 3 bases, with 4 bases remaining between them. The germline gives CDR1 SEHNR, CDR2 FQNEAQ (reference sequence). The CDR3 sequence: CASSLKDTEAFF. DNA for the CDR3: TGTGCCAGCAGCTTAAAAGACACTGAAGCTTTCTTT.

V usage is TRBV5-6 and J usage is TRBJ2-3; 7 bases line up with TRBD2. The CDR3 runs to 16 residues. Trimming at V came to 1 base and at J to 2 bases, leaving 7 bases not matched to a gene. Germline CDR1 SGHDT, CDR2 YYEEEE. The DNA of the CDR3 is TGTGCCAGCAGCTTGCGGGTGGGGGGGATCACAGATACGCAGTATTTT. Translating it yields CASSLRVGGITDTQYF.

This clonotype showed up many times. The V and J genes are TRBV29-1 and TRBJ2-2, with D tentatively TRBD1 (5 bases). The V end was cut by 6 bases, the J end by 0 bases, with 11 bases between. The germline V gene encodes CDR1 SQVTM and CDR2 ANQGSEA. The CDR3 is made up of 14 amino acids. CDR3 sequence: CSVPGIANTGELFF. CDR3 DNA sequence: TGCAGCGTCCCAGGGATAGCGAACACCGGGGAGCTGTTTTTT.

About this clonotype: This may be a read error, as it is one base from a much larger clone. This chain links TRBV7-2 with TRBJ1-4, with D uncertain. The V gene's germline CDR1 is SGHTA and CDR2 FQGNSA. The length of the CDR3 is 14 residues. The germline V and J ends were trimmed by 3 bases and 0 bases, with 5 bases remaining between them. CDR3 region: CASSFYPTNEKLFF. DNA for the CDR3: TGTGCCAGCAGCTTTTATCCAACTAATGAAAAACTGTTTTTT. The full variable domain, rest sourced from reference TRBV7-2 and TRBJ1-4, is GAGVSQSPSNKVTEKGKDVELRCDPISGHTALYWYRQSLGQGLEFLIYFQGNSAPDKSGLPSDRFSAERTGGSVSTLTIQRTQQEDSAVYLCASSFYPTNEKLFFGSGTQLSVL.